The 30 T cell receptor beta chains below all came from one sample that was sequenced in a study of cytomegalovirus exposure and HLA in healthy donors. PCR used 60 Vbeta primers and 13 Jbeta primers. Sequenced by immunoSEQ multiplex PCR; TCRdb stores in-frame clones only, minus some. The table lists fewer than 150,000 clones, around 85% of them singletons. Input material: PBMCs. The receptors stem from a middle-aged man in good health and CMV-seropositive.

This clone turned up a few times. The chain uses TRBV5-1 and TRBJ1-2; D is uncertain. This CDR3 has 13 residues. V was trimmed by 2 bases and J by 6 bases, leaving 11 bases between them. Looked up from germline, CDR1 is SGHRS and CDR2 is YFSETQ. CDR3 sequence: CASSFSQRDGYTF. DNA for the CDR3: TGCGCCAGCAGCTTTTCACAGAGGGATGGCTACACCTTC.

This rearrangement joins TRBV2 to TRBJ1-2; TRBD1 agrees at 10 bases. The CDR3 is 13 residues long. V was pared by 4 bases and J by 8 bases, with 4 bases of the junction left unmatched. The germline V gene has CDR1 SNHLY and CDR2 FYNNEI. This CDR3 is CASSGQGADGYTF. The CDR3 nucleotides are TGTGCCAGCAGTGGACAGGGGGCTGACGGCTACACCTTC.

The V call is TRBV19, the J call TRBJ1-5; tentative D call: TRBD1 (5 bases). Trimming left V 3 bases short and J 0 bases short, with 9 bases between. This CDR3 has 15 residues. Germline V gives CDR1 LNHDA, CDR2 SQIVND (reference sequence). In nucleotides, the CDR3 is TGTGCCAGTAGTATCAGGGTGTATAGCAATCAGCCCCAGCATTTT. Translated: CASSIRVYSNQPQHF.

This chain joins TRBV5-1 and TRBJ2-7, with TRBD2 matching over 11 bases. The length of the CDR3 is 17 residues. Germline V gene sequence: CDR1 SGHRS, CDR2 YFSETQ. J lost 5 bases, V lost 1 base, and 11 bases had no gene match. CDR3 protein: CASSLFSSGRFPHEQYF. DNA for the CDR3: TGCGCCAGCAGCTTGTTCTCTAGCGGGAGGTTCCCCCACGAGCAGTACTTC.

The chain combines TRBV2 with TRBJ2-5; TRBD2 matches at 10 bases. The DNA end lines up better with TRBJ2-7; the J call may be wrong. Germline lookup yields CDR1 SNHLY and CDR2 FYNNEI. The CDR3 has 15 residues. CDR3 coding DNA: TGTGCCAGCATCGGCCCTCTAGCGGGAGTCTACGAGCAGTACTTC. Residues: CASIGPLAGVYEQYF.

This CDR3 is CASRTGTSGLNTGELFF. The CDR3 DNA is TGTGCCAGCAGGACCGGGACTAGCGGGCTAAACACCGGGGAGCTGTTTTTT. The chain has TRBV9 and TRBJ2-2; TRBD2 agrees at 12 bases. The CDR3 runs to 17 residues. Germline-derived CDR1 and CDR2 are SGDLS and YYNGEE. After removal of 5 bases from V and 2 bases from J, the junction contained 7 bases not matched to a gene.

The rearrangement links TRBV19 to TRBJ1-1; 10 bases match TRBD1. The CDR3 runs 15 residues. Trimming at V came to 4 bases and at J to 5 bases, leaving 7 bases not matched to a gene. The V gene's germline CDR1 is LNHDA and CDR2 SQIVND (reference sequence). The CDR3 region is CASSNYRDRGTEAFF. For the CDR3, the DNA is TGTGCCAGTAGTAATTACCGGGACAGGGGAACTGAAGCTTTCTTT.

This chain joins TRBV18 and TRBJ1-5; the D gene is possibly TRBD1 (6 bases). V lost 5 bases and J lost 0, with 11 bases in between. The length of the CDR3 is 15 residues. Germline V gene data show CDR1 as KGHSH and CDR2 as LQKENI. The CDR3 DNA follows: TGTGCCAGCTCAAGGACAGTTAATAGCAATCAGCCCCAGCATTTT. Translation: CASSRTVNSNQPQHF.

The V call is TRBV19, the J call TRBJ1-2; TRBD1 is a possible D gene (5 bases). The V and J ends lost 7 bases and 4 bases respectively, with 19 bases between them. This CDR3 is built from 15 residues. Looked up from germline, CDR1 is LNHDA and CDR2 is SQIVND (reference sequence). DNA for the CDR3: TGTGCCAGTAACTGGGGCAGGCCCGGTGGCTATGGCTACACCTTC. Its protein is CASNWGRPGGYGYTF.

V is TRBV6-1 and J is TRBJ2-2, with 10 bases identical to TRBD2. Germline trimming cut 6 bases from V and 8 bases from J; bases unmatched to any gene: 6. Germline CDR1 and CDR2: MNHNS and SASEGT. The CDR3 extends over 14 amino acids. The CDR3 DNA reads as TGTGCCAGCAGAGGGACTAGCGCATCGGGGGAGCTGTTTTTT. Translated, it gives CASRGTSASGELFF.

V gene TRBV5-1 combines with J gene TRBJ1-3; no firm D call. Germline V CDR1 and CDR2: SGHRS, YFSETQ. V lost 4 bases and J 4 bases, leaving 24 bases between the germline ends. The CDR3 is 18 amino acids. The CDR3 loop reads CASSRGETRKAGGNTIYF. In DNA, the CDR3 is TGCGCCAGCAGCCGTGGCGAAACAAGAAAGGCGGGGGGAAACACCATATATTTT.

This chain's CDR3 is CASSGGLGSYEQYF. For the CDR3, the DNA is TGTGCCAGCAGTGGGGGACTAGGCTCCTACGAGCAGTACTTC. The rearrangement joins TRBV6-1 to TRBJ2-7; 8 bases agree with TRBD2. The junction had 2 bases not matched to a gene; V was cut back by 4 bases and J by 0 bases. The CDR3 contains 14 residues. Germline V CDR1 and CDR2: MNHNS, SASEGT.

V and J are TRBV7-9 and TRBJ1-1; 7 positions agree with TRBD1. The germline gives CDR1 SEHNR, CDR2 FQNEAQ (reference sequence). Trimming removed 7 bases from V and 4 bases from J; junction bases left unmatched: 15. The CDR3 covers 16 residues. In DNA, the CDR3 is TGTGCCAGCATCCCAGGGGGACCGTCGGTCGGCACTGAAGCTTTCTTT. Translating gives CASIPGGPSVGTEAFF.

The chain is built from TRBV5-4 and TRBJ2-1; D gene unclear. The V gene lost 0 bases and the J gene lost 5 bases, with 9 bases spanning the gap. The V gene's germline CDR1 is SGHNT and CDR2 YYREEE (reference sequence). The CDR3 is 14 amino acids. CDR3 in amino acids: CASSLAREDNEQFF. CDR3 coding DNA: TGTGCCAGCAGCTTGGCCAGAGAGGACAATGAGCAGTTCTTC.

The gene calls are TRBV6-1 and TRBJ1-1, with TRBD1 identical over 8 bases. Germline V lookup: CDR1 MNHNS, CDR2 SASEGT. The CDR3 extends over 15 amino acids. The V gene end was trimmed by 6 bases and the J gene end by 2 bases; junction bases not matched to a gene: 8. CDR3 DNA sequence: TGTGCCAGCAGAACAGGACAGGGCATAAACACTGAAGCTTTCTTT. This gives the protein CASRTGQGINTEAFF.

The chain carries TRBV6-6 and TRBJ1-5; TRBD1 matches at 7 bases. The V gene's germline CDR1 is MNHNY and CDR2 SVGAGI (reference sequence). Germline trimming cut 0 bases from V and 7 bases from J; bases unmatched to any gene: 3. The CDR3 covers 14 residues. The CDR3 region has the DNA TGTGCCAGCAGTTACTCTGACAGGGACCAGCCCCAGCATTTT. Encoded protein: CASSYSDRDQPQHF.

The chain is built from TRBV10-3 and TRBJ2-7; TRBD2 is a possible D gene (6 bases). Germline CDR1 reads ENHRY; CDR2 reads SYGVKD. The CDR3 runs to 13 residues. Trimming took off 10 bases at V and 0 bases at J, with 13 bases between the two ends. CDR3 in DNA: TGTGCCACGACGGGAGCCTGCTCCTACGAGCAGTACTTC. Translation: CATTGACSYEQYF.

The chain carries TRBV5-4 and TRBJ2-5, with 10 positions matching TRBD1. In germline, CDR1 is SGHNT, CDR2 YYREEE (reference sequence). The CDR3 sequence is 15 residues long. V lost 4 bases and J lost 4; bases outside the gene matches: 7. CDR3 coding DNA: TGTGCCAGCAGCAATGGACAGGGGGTCGGAGAGACCCAGTACTTC. Translation: CASSNGQGVGETQYF.

The chain has TRBV9 and TRBJ1-4; 8 bases are shared with TRBD1. CDR3 size: 15 residues. Germline V gene sequence: CDR1 SGDLS, CDR2 YYNGEE. V shed 3 bases, J shed 8 bases, and the junction held 9 bases outside the gene matches. For the CDR3, the DNA is TGTGCCAGCAGCGCACGACAGGGGCCAAGGGAAAAACTGTTTTTT. Its translation: CASSARQGPREKLFF.

This clone came up a few times. The chain is built from TRBV9 and TRBJ2-1; D gene uncertain. Germline V CDR1 and CDR2: SGDLS, YYNGEE. This CDR3 is 15 amino acids long. Trimming took off 3 bases at V and 1 base at J, with 11 bases between the two ends. This CDR3 is CASSAKRQSYNEQFF. CDR3 nucleotides: TGTGCCAGCAGCGCCAAGCGTCAGTCCTACAATGAGCAGTTCTTC.

V is TRBV19 and J is TRBJ1-6; 9 bases agree with TRBD1. The germline gives CDR1 LNHDA, CDR2 SQIVND (reference sequence). The V and J ends lost 1 base and 8 bases, in that order; junction bases with no gene match: 3. This CDR3 region has 15 residues. CDR3 sequence: CASSIGGQGHSPLHF. Here the CDR3 DNA reads TGTGCCAGTAGTATAGGGGGACAGGGACATTCACCCCTCCACTTT.

This clone appeared once. At one end the junction does not follow the germline gene, possibly because of a read error. V is TRBV7-9 and J is TRBJ2-7; D remains ambiguous. Germline-derived CDR1 and CDR2 are SEHNR and FQNEAQ (reference sequence). The CDR3 runs 11 residues. CDR3 loop: CSSSREYEQYF. CDR3 in DNA: TGTTCCAGCAGCCGCGAGTACGAGCAGTACTTC.

The V and J genes are TRBV5-1 and TRBJ2-3, with D unresolved. Germline CDR1 reads SGHRS; CDR2 reads YFSETQ. This CDR3 contains 15 residues. V was pared by 4 bases and J by 1 base, with 13 bases between. CDR3 protein: CASSQDFTGTDTQYF. For the CDR3, the DNA is TGCGCCAGCAGCCAAGACTTCACCGGCACAGATACGCAGTATTTT.

The V gene is TRBV15, the J gene TRBJ2-7; D remains ambiguous. V was trimmed by 5 bases and J by 0 bases, leaving 17 bases between them. Germline CDR1 and CDR2: LNHNV and YYDKDF (reference sequence). The CDR3 extends over 16 amino acids. The CDR3 reads CATSVFGQANSYEQYF. CDR3 nucleotides: TGTGCCACCAGCGTATTTGGGCAGGCGAACTCCTACGAGCAGTACTTC.

The gene calls are TRBV29-1 and TRBJ1-1, with D hard to call. The CDR3 extends over 13 amino acids. Germline CDR1 and CDR2: SQVTM and ANQGSEA. Trimming took off 2 bases at V and 0 bases at J, with 7 bases between the two ends. CDR3 sequence (DNA): TGCAGCGTTGAAAAGAGAATGAACACTGAAGCTTTCTTT. Translating gives CSVEKRMNTEAFF. Combining the CDR3 with reference TRBV29-1 and TRBJ1-1 gives the whole variable domain SAVISQKPSRDICQRGTSLTIQCQVDSQVTMMFWYRQQPGQSLTLIATANQGSEATYESGFVIDKFPISRPNLTFSTLTVSNMSPEDSSIYLCSVEKRMNTEAFFGQGTRLTVV.

V is TRBV7-2 and J is TRBJ1-1, with 9 bases identical to TRBD1. Germline values: CDR1 SGHTA, CDR2 FQGNSA. The CDR3 has 15 amino acids. V trimming: 4 bases; J trimming: 5 bases; junction bases outside the gene matches: 8. CDR3 loop: CASSSHRGRLTEAFF. The CDR3 region has the DNA TGTGCCAGCAGCTCACACAGGGGGCGATTGACTGAAGCTTTCTTT.

This clone occurred a few times. V is TRBV19 and J is TRBJ1-5; 8 nucleotides agree with TRBD1. The germline V gene encodes CDR1 LNHDA and CDR2 SQIVND (reference sequence). The CDR3 spans 15 residues. V lost 5 bases and J lost 5; bases outside the gene matches: 8. CDR3 sequence (DNA): TGTGCCAGTAGTGTTCAGGGGGCTTCGTATCAGCCCCAGCATTTT. This codes for CASSVQGASYQPQHF.

Turning to this clone: The same CDR3 arises from other DNA sequences in this sample as well. This chain connects TRBV29-1 to TRBJ1-2; D possibly corresponds to TRBD1 (6 bases). Trimming stripped 5 bases from V and 2 bases from J, with 9 bases between. Germline V gene data show CDR1 as SQVTM and CDR2 as ANQGSEA. The CDR3 covers 12 residues. CDR3: CSVSGQNYGYTF. The CDR3 DNA is TGCAGCGTTTCAGGACAGAACTATGGCTACACCTTC.

The chain combines TRBV5-4 with TRBJ1-2, with TRBD1 matching 7 bases. V shed 6 bases and J 4 bases; nucleotides not matched to a gene: 6. Germline V lookup: CDR1 SGHNT, CDR2 YYREEE (reference sequence). The CDR3 covers 13 residues. The CDR3 DNA follows: TGTGCCAGCACCAAGCAGGGGGGCTATGGCTACACCTTC. Translating it yields CASTKQGGYGYTF.

This clone was picked up a small number of times. The chain couples TRBV11-3 to TRBJ2-7, with 7 bases that match TRBD2. Per germline, CDR1 SGHNT and CDR2 YENEEA. The CDR3 is made up of 13 amino acids. The V gene end was trimmed by 5 bases and the J gene end by 5 bases; junction bases not matched to a gene: 6. Here the CDR3 reads CASSPGTTDEQYF. The CDR3 region has the DNA TGTGCCAGCAGCCCCGGGACTACAGACGAGCAGTACTTC.